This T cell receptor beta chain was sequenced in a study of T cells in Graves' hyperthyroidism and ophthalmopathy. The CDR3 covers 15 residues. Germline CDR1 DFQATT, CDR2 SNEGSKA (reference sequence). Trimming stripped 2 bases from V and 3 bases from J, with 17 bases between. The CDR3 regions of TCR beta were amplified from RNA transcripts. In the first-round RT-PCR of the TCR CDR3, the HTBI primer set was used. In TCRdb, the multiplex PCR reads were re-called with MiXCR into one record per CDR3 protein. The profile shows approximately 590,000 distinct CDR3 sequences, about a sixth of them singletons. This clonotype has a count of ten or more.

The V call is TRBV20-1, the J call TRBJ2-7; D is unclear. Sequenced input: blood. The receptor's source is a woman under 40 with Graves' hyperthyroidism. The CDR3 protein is CSARPGFPPHYEQYF. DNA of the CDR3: TGCAGTGCTAGACCCGGGTTCCCTCCCCACTACGAGCAGTACTTC.